One sample yielded the 30 T cell receptor beta chains listed below, sequenced in a study of blood T cells in healthy people across ages. It was with a sample-barcoded 5' primer and a J-beta primer mix that a second PCR of roughly 7 to 12 cycles was run. TCRdb passed the 5' RACE reads through MiXCR, listing each CDR3 protein once. Found here are roughly 1,800,000 distinct CDR3 sequences, roughly 50% of them singletons; the top ten hold over 2%. Sequenced sample: blood. The receptors stem from a woman in her thirties or forties in good health.

This clonotype was seen a few times. V gene TRBV19 combines with J gene TRBJ2-7; no clear D. The DNA end is more similar to TRBJ2-5, so the J call may be wrong. The germline V gene has CDR1 LNHDA and CDR2 SQIVND (reference sequence). This CDR3 has 16 amino acids. The CDR3 DNA reads TGTGCCAGTAGTACCACGTTTAGAAGCCCGGCAGAGACCCAGTACTTC. As protein: CASSTTFRSPAETQYF.

This chain joins TRBV29-1 and TRBJ1-2; 7 nucleotides align to TRBD1. This CDR3 is built from 14 residues. V shed 0 bases and J 8 bases; nucleotides not matched to a gene: 9. The V gene's germline CDR1 is SQVTM and CDR2 ANQGSEA. The CDR3 DNA reads TGCAGCGTTGAAGAAGGAGGCAGGGGGATCGGCTACACCTTC. The encoded protein is CSVEEGGRGIGYTF.

This clonotype appeared a few times. The chain employs TRBV29-1 and TRBJ2-5; a weak D match, TRBD1 (7 bases). Between the trimmed V and J ends, which lost 5 bases and 1 base, there was a span of 14 bases. Germline loops: CDR1 SQVTM, CDR2 ANQGSEA. This CDR3 has 14 residues. The CDR3 is CSVKGGQFQETQYF. CDR3 in DNA: TGCAGCGTTAAGGGGGGACAGTTCCAAGAGACCCAGTACTTC.

The chain recombines TRBV7-8 with TRBJ1-4, with D perhaps TRBD1 (5 bases). V was trimmed by 4 bases and J by 5 bases, leaving 14 bases between them. The CDR3 loop spans 15 amino acids. Germline-derived CDR1 and CDR2 are SGHVS and FQNEAQ. Here the CDR3 reads CASSSTGRGNEKLFF. DNA of the CDR3: TGTGCCAGCAGCTCAACAGGCCGGGGGAATGAAAAACTGTTTTTT.

The CDR3 DNA reads TGTGCCAGCAGCCACCCGGTTGAGGGGATCTATGGCTACACCTTC. Translated: CASSHPVEGIYGYTF. V usage is TRBV5-5 and J usage is TRBJ1-2; the D gene is possibly TRBD1 (5 bases). The ends were cut back, 4 bases at V and 4 bases at J, with 17 bases in the middle. The CDR3 loop spans 15 amino acids. CDR1 is SGHKS, CDR2 YYEKEE, per germline (reference sequence).

The chain joins TRBV20-1 to TRBJ2-3; 10 bases are a match to TRBD2. The CDR3 totals 16 residues. J lost 4 bases, V lost 6 bases, and 13 bases had no gene match. Germline V gene data show CDR1 as DFQATT and CDR2 as SNEGSKA (reference sequence). The CDR3 region has the DNA TGCAGTGCACCGTGGGGTAGCGGGGGGATGGCAGATACGCAGTATTTT. This translates into CSAPWGSGGMADTQYF.

The chain carries TRBV20-1 and TRBJ2-3; D remains ambiguous. This CDR3 region has 13 residues. The V gene lost 6 bases and the J gene lost 1 base, with 11 bases spanning the gap. CDR1 is DFQATT, CDR2 SNEGSKA, per germline (reference sequence). CDR3 in amino acids: CSAILHGTDTQYF. CDR3 sequence (DNA): TGCAGTGCCATCCTTCACGGCACAGATACGCAGTATTTT.

V usage is TRBV3-1 and J usage is TRBJ2-4, with 9 positions matching TRBD1. The better agreement between TRBJ2-7 and the DNA end casts doubt on the J call. Germline values: CDR1 LGHDT, CDR2 YNNKEL (reference sequence). CDR3 length: 16 amino acids. The CDR3 protein is CASSRMDRGFSYEQYF. CDR3 in DNA: TGTGCCAGCAGCCGGATGGACAGGGGTTTTTCCTACGAGCAGTACTTC.

This clonotype was observed a few times. The CDR3 bases are TGTGCCAGCAGTCCCTACAGGGAAGTCAGTGGCTACACCTTC. Translated: CASSPYREVSGYTF. V is TRBV12-3 or TRBV12-4 and J is TRBJ1-2, with D maybe TRBD1 (6 bases). This CDR3 contains 14 residues. V lost 5 bases to trimming and J lost 7 bases, with 17 bases between them.

This clonotype was seen a handful of times. The chain employs TRBV20-1 and TRBJ1-2; 7 positions agree with TRBD1. The junction had 9 bases not matched to a gene; V was cut back by 6 bases and J by 5 bases. The V gene's germline CDR1 is DFQATT and CDR2 SNEGSKA (reference sequence). The CDR3 contains 13 residues. DNA of the CDR3: TGCAGTGCCGAGGGACAGCTTGAATATGGCTACACCTTC. The encoded protein is CSAEGQLEYGYTF.

The chain recombines TRBV20-1 with TRBJ1-6; possibly TRBD1 for D (6 bases). This CDR3 has 14 amino acids. The germline V gene has CDR1 DFQATT and CDR2 SNEGSKA (reference sequence). V gave up 6 bases and J gave up 0 bases, with 9 bases separating them. CDR3 loop: CSAEGGSYNSPLHF. Written as DNA, the CDR3 is TGCAGTGCGGAGGGGGGCTCCTATAATTCACCCCTCCACTTT.

This clonotype was counted only a few times. The DNA for the CDR3 is TGTGCCAGCAGCCAAGATGAAGGTTGGCTAGCGGGACAAGAGACCCAGTACTTC. The encoded protein is CASSQDEGWLAGQETQYF. The chain combines TRBV14 with TRBJ2-5, with 9 positions matching TRBD2. The CDR3 covers 18 residues. The J segment lost 2 bases and the V segment lost 0 bases, leaving 10 bases of the junction unmatched. Germline CDR1 and CDR2: SGHDN and FVKESK.

The J gene is TRBJ1-2, the V gene TRBV20-1; D is unresolved. Looked up from germline, CDR1 is DFQATT and CDR2 is SNEGSKA (reference sequence). V shed 5 bases and J shed 0 bases, with 10 bases lying between them. The CDR3 loop spans 13 amino acids. DNA of the CDR3: TGCAGTGCTCCTGTAACTGCTAACTATGGCTACACCTTC. The encoded protein is CSAPVTANYGYTF.

This clonotype was recorded a few times. The chain has TRBV7-2 and TRBJ2-1; a weak D match, TRBD1 (5 bases). The ends were cut back, 1 base at V and 0 bases at J, with 13 bases in the middle. The CDR3 covers 17 residues. CDR1 is SGHTA, CDR2 FQGNSA, per germline. CDR3 residues: CASSLVSGSSSYNEQFF. Here the CDR3 DNA reads TGTGCCAGCAGCTTAGTTTCAGGGTCAAGCTCCTACAATGAGCAGTTCTTC.

The chain has TRBV6-5 and TRBJ2-5, with a tentative D call TRBD2 (7 bases). V lost 0 bases and J 6 bases, leaving 14 bases between the germline ends. Germline CDR1 reads MNHEY; CDR2 reads SVGAGI. The CDR3 has 15 residues. The CDR3, as DNA: TGTGCCAGCAGTTACTCGGGGGCGGGGGTAAAGACCCAGTACTTC. Its protein is CASSYSGAGVKTQYF.

This clonotype was counted a single time. This chain joins TRBV28 and TRBJ2-7; 11 bases map to TRBD2. The DNA matches TRBJ2-5 better at its end, which makes the J call doubtful. This CDR3 has 22 residues. From germline, CDR1 is MDHEN and CDR2 SYDVKM. The CDR3 loop reads CASSLWTEEELAGDRNWETQYF. CDR3 nucleotide sequence: TGTGCCAGCAGTTTATGGACAGAAGAGGAACTAGCGGGGGACCGAAATTGGGAGACCCAGTACTTC.

The V call is TRBV28, the J call TRBJ1-2, with TRBD1 as a possible D gene (5 bases). The CDR3 loop spans 16 amino acids. Trimming stripped 3 bases from V and 1 base from J, with 15 bases between. From germline, CDR1 is MDHEN and CDR2 SYDVKM. The CDR3 here is CASSFLSGEDNYGYTF. In nucleotides, the CDR3 is TGTGCCAGCAGTTTCTTATCGGGGGAAGATAACTATGGCTACACCTTC.

V usage is TRBV29-1 and J usage is TRBJ2-6; 8 nucleotides line up with TRBD1. Germline lookup yields CDR1 SQVTM and CDR2 ANQGSEA. The CDR3 covers 16 residues. V gave up 3 bases and J gave up 2 bases; unmatched junction bases: 6. CDR3 nucleotides: TGCAGCGTTGACGGGGGACAGGCTGCTGGGGCCAACGTCCTGACTTTC. This gives the protein CSVDGGQAAGANVLTF.

The CDR3 nucleotides read TGTGCCAGCAGCTTAGTGGTAGCGGGGGGAGTCGATACGCAGTATTTT. This sequence encodes CASSLVVAGGVDTQYF. This chain uses TRBV7-2 with TRBJ2-3, with 10 bases fitting TRBD2. This CDR3 region has 16 residues. J lost 6 bases, V lost 1 base, and 7 bases had no gene match. From germline, CDR1 is SGHTA and CDR2 FQGNSA.

The V call is TRBV10-2, the J call TRBJ1-2; D possibly corresponds to TRBD1 (6 bases). This CDR3 is 13 amino acids long. V was pared by 3 bases and J by 6 bases, with 11 bases between. Germline lookup yields CDR1 WSHSY and CDR2 SAAADI. The CDR3 loop is CASSERTADGYTF. The CDR3 nucleotides are TGCGCCAGCAGTGAAAGGACAGCCGATGGCTACACCTTC.

A word on this clonotype: An end of the junction does not agree with germline; a read error may underlie this. The chain is built from TRBV27 and TRBJ2-1; TRBD2 agrees at 13 bases. CDR1 is MNHEY, CDR2 SMNVEV, per germline (reference sequence). The length of the CDR3 is 14 residues. The CDR3 DNA reads TGTGCCAGCGCGGGGACTAGCGGGATCAATGAGCGGTTCTTC. Amino acids: CASAGTSGINERFF.

This chain links TRBV2 with TRBJ2-5; TRBD1 matches at 11 bases. V was clipped by 6 bases and J by 1 base; unmatched bases: 4. CDR1 is SNHLY and CDR2 is FYNNEI in the germline V gene. The CDR3 runs 15 residues. CDR3 nucleotide sequence: TGTGCCAGCAGGAGGACAGGGGGCCTCCAAGAGACCCAGTACTTC. Translating gives CASRRTGGLQETQYF.

The chain carries TRBV4-1 and TRBJ1-2; TRBD1 agrees at 8 bases. Germline assignment: CDR1 MGHRA and CDR2 YSYEKL. The CDR3 has 15 amino acids. V lost 0 bases and J lost 4; bases outside the gene matches: 4. CDR3 in DNA: TGCGCCAGCAGCCAAGAACAGGGGGTGGGCTATGGCTACACCTTC. Translating gives CASSQEQGVGYGYTF.

The chain joins TRBV2 to TRBJ2-1, with a possible D match to TRBD2 (6 bases). The CDR3 is 15 amino acids. The germline V and J ends were trimmed by 6 bases and 0 bases, with 12 bases remaining between them. CDR1 is SNHLY and CDR2 is FYNNEI in the germline V gene. The CDR3 sequence: CASRLRESSYNEQFF. For the CDR3, the DNA is TGTGCCAGCAGGTTACGGGAGAGCTCCTACAATGAGCAGTTCTTC. Looking up the rest from reference TRBV2 and TRBJ2-1 gives the full variable domain: EPEVTQTPSHQVTQMGQEVILRCVPISNHLYFYWYRQILGQKVEFLVSFYNNEISEKSEIFDDQFSVERPDGSNFTLKIRSTKLEDSAMYFCASRLRESSYNEQFFGPGTRLTVL.

V and J are TRBV6-6 and TRBJ2-3; TRBD2 agrees at 12 bases. The V gene's germline CDR1 is MNHNY and CDR2 SVGAGI (reference sequence). Germline trimming cut 6 bases from V and 4 bases from J; bases unmatched to any gene: 8. CDR3 length: 16 residues. CDR3: CASSFTTSGGSDTQYF. The CDR3 coding sequence is TGTGCCAGCAGCTTTACTACTAGCGGGGGGTCAGATACGCAGTATTTT.

This clonotype was recorded a few times. The chain combines TRBV7-2 with TRBJ1-1; D is perhaps TRBD1 (6 bases). CDR1 is SGHTA and CDR2 is FQGNSA in the germline V gene. Trimming pared 11 bases from V and 1 base from J, leaving 11 bases between. The CDR3 is made up of 12 amino acids. The CDR3 region is CASMTGNTEAFF. In DNA, the CDR3 is TGTGCCTCGATGACAGGGAACACTGAAGCTTTCTTT.

This chain joins TRBV28 and TRBJ2-1, with 9 bases matching TRBD2. The V gene end was trimmed by 2 bases and the J gene end by 5 bases; junction bases not matched to a gene: 7. The CDR3 loop spans 16 amino acids. The V gene's germline CDR1 is MDHEN and CDR2 SYDVKM. The CDR3 DNA follows: TGTGCCAGCAGTTTAGCTAGCGGGGTTCTTAACAATGAGCAGTTCTTC. It is translated as CASSLASGVLNNEQFF.

The chain carries TRBV20-1 and TRBJ2-5; 8 bases are a match to TRBD2. V gave up 5 bases and J gave up 0 bases; unmatched junction bases: 14. The CDR3 contains 17 residues. The V gene's germline CDR1 is DFQATT and CDR2 SNEGSKA (reference sequence). Here the CDR3 reads CSAPPDSGALYQETQYF. The CDR3 DNA is TGCAGTGCTCCCCCGGATAGCGGGGCCTTGTACCAAGAGACCCAGTACTTC.

V and J are TRBV5-1 and TRBJ2-7; 7 bases line up with TRBD2. Germline trimming cut 4 bases from V and 3 bases from J; bases unmatched to any gene: 7. CDR3 length: 14 residues. The germline CDR1 and CDR2 sequences are SGHRS and YFSETQ. The CDR3 sequence: CASSQEGGIYEQYF. DNA for the CDR3: TGCGCCAGCAGCCAGGAGGGAGGGATCTACGAGCAGTACTTC.

The V call is TRBV14, the J call TRBJ1-3, with D perhaps matching TRBD1 (5 bases). Trimming took 3 bases from V and 0 from J, leaving 15 bases between them. Germline CDR1 reads SGHDN; CDR2 reads FVKESK. This CDR3 is 17 amino acids long. The CDR3 sequence is CASSQWGDASSGNTIYF. The CDR3 nucleotides are TGTGCCAGCAGCCAGTGGGGGGACGCCAGCTCTGGAAACACCATATATTTT.